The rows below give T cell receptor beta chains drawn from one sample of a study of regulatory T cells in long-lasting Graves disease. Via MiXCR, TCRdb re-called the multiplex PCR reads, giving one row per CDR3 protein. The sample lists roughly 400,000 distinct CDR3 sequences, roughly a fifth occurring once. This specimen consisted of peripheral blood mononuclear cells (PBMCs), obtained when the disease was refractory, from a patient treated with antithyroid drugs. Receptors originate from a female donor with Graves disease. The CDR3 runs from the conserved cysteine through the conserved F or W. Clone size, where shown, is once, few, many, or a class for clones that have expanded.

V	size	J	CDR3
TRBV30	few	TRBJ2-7	CAWSYDINDEQYF
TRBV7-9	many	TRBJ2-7	CASTRTGPLGEQYF
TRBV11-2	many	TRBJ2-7	CASSLVPFSYEQYF
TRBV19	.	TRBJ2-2	CASSGEGLAGLAGELFF
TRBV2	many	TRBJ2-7	CASRQGAVEQYF
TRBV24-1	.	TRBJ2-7	CATSDFRRDEQYF
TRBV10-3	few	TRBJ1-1	CAISESRGLDTEAFF
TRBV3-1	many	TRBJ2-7	CASSRVGTGGEQYF
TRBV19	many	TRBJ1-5	CASSIIQGGNQPQHF
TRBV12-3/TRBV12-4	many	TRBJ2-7	CASSLMGEQYF
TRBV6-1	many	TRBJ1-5	CASRSIPPGIGNQPQHF
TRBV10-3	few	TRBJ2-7	CAISETAEQYF
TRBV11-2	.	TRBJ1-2	CASSGTGRIYGYTF
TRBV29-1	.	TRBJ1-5	CSVQTGLNQPQHF
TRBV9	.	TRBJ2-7	CASSVGAFHTDEQYF